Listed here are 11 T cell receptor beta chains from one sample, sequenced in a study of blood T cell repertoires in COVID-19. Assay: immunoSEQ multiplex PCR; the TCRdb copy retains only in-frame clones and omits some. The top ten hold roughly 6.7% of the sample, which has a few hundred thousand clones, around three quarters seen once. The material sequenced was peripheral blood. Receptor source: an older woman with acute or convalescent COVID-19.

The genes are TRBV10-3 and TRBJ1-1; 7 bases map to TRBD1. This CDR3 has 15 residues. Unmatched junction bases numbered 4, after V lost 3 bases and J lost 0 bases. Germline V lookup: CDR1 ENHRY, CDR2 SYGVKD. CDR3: CAISERTGMNTEAFF. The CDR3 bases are TGTGCCATCAGTGAAAGGACAGGCATGAACACTGAAGCTTTCTTT.

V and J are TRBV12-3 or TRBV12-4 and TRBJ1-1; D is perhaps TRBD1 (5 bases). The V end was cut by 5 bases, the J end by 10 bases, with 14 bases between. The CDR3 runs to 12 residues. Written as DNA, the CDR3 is TGTGCCAGCAGTCCCGTGACAGTGCGAGCTTTCTTT. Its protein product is CASSPVTVRAFF.

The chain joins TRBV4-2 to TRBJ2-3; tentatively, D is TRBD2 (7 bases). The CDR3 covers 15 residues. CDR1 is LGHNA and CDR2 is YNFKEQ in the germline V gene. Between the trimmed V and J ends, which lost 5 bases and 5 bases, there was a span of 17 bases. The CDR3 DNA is TGTGCCAGCAGCTCGCCCGGGGGGCGTGGAGATACGCAGTATTTT. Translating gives CASSSPGGRGDTQYF.

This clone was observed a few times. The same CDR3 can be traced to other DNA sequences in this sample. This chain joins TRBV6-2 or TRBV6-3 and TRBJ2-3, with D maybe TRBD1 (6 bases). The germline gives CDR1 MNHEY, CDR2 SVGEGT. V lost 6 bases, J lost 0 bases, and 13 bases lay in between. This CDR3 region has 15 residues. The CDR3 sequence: CASSPQGASTDTQYF. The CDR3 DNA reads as TGTGCCAGCAGCCCACAGGGCGCTAGCACAGATACGCAGTATTTT.

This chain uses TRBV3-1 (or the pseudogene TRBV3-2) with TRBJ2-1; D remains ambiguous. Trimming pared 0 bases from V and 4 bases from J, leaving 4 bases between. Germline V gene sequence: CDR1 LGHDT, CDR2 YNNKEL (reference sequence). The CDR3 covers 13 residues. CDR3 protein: CASSQDHYNEQFF. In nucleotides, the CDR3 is TGTGCCAGCAGCCAAGATCATTACAATGAGCAGTTCTTC.

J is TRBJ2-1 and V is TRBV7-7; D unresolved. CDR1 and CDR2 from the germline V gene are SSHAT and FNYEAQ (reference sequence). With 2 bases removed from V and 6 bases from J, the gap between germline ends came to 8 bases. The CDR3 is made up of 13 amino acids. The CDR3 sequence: CASSLSLSNEQFF. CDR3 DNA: TGTGCCAGCAGCTTAAGCCTTTCCAATGAGCAGTTCTTC.

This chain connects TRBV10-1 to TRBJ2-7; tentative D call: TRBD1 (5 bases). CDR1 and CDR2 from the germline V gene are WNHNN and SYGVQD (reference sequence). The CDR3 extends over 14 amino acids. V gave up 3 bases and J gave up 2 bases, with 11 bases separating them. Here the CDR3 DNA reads TGCGCCAGCAGTGACGTTCGACAGCCCTACGAGCAGTACTTC. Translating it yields CASSDVRQPYEQYF.

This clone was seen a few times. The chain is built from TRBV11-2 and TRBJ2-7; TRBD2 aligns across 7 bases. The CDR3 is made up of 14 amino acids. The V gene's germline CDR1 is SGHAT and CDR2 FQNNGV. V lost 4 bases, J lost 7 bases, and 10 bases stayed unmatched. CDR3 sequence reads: CASSSALHGGEQYV. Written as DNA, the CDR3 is TGTGCCAGCAGCTCCGCTCTCCACGGGGGGGAGCAGTACGTC.

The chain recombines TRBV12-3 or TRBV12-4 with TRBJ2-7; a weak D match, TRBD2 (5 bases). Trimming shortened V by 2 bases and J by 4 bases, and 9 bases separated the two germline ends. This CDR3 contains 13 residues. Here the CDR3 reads CASSLLTSYEQYF. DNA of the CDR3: TGTGCCAGCAGTTTACTTACTAGTTACGAGCAGTACTTC.

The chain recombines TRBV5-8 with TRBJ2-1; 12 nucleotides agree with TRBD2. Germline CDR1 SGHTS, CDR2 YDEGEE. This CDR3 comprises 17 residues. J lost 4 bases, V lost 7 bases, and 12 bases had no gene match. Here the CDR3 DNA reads TGTGCCAGCGCTGCGGTTAAGACTAGCGGGGGTTACAATGAGCAGTTCTTC. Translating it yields CASAAVKTSGGYNEQFF. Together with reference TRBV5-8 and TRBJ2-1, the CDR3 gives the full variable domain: EAGVTQSPTHLIKTRGQQATLRCSPISGHTSVYWYQQALGLGLQFLLWYDEGEERNRGNFPPRFSGRQFPNYSSELNVNALELEDSALYLCASAAVKTSGGYNEQFFGPGTRLTVL.

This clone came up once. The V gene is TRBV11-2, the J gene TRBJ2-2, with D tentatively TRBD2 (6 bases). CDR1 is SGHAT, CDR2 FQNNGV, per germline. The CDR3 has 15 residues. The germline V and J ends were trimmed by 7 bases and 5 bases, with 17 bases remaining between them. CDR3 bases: TGTGCCAGCAACTACGCCGGGGGAGGAACCGGGGAGCTGTTTTTT. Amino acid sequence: CASNYAGGGTGELFF.